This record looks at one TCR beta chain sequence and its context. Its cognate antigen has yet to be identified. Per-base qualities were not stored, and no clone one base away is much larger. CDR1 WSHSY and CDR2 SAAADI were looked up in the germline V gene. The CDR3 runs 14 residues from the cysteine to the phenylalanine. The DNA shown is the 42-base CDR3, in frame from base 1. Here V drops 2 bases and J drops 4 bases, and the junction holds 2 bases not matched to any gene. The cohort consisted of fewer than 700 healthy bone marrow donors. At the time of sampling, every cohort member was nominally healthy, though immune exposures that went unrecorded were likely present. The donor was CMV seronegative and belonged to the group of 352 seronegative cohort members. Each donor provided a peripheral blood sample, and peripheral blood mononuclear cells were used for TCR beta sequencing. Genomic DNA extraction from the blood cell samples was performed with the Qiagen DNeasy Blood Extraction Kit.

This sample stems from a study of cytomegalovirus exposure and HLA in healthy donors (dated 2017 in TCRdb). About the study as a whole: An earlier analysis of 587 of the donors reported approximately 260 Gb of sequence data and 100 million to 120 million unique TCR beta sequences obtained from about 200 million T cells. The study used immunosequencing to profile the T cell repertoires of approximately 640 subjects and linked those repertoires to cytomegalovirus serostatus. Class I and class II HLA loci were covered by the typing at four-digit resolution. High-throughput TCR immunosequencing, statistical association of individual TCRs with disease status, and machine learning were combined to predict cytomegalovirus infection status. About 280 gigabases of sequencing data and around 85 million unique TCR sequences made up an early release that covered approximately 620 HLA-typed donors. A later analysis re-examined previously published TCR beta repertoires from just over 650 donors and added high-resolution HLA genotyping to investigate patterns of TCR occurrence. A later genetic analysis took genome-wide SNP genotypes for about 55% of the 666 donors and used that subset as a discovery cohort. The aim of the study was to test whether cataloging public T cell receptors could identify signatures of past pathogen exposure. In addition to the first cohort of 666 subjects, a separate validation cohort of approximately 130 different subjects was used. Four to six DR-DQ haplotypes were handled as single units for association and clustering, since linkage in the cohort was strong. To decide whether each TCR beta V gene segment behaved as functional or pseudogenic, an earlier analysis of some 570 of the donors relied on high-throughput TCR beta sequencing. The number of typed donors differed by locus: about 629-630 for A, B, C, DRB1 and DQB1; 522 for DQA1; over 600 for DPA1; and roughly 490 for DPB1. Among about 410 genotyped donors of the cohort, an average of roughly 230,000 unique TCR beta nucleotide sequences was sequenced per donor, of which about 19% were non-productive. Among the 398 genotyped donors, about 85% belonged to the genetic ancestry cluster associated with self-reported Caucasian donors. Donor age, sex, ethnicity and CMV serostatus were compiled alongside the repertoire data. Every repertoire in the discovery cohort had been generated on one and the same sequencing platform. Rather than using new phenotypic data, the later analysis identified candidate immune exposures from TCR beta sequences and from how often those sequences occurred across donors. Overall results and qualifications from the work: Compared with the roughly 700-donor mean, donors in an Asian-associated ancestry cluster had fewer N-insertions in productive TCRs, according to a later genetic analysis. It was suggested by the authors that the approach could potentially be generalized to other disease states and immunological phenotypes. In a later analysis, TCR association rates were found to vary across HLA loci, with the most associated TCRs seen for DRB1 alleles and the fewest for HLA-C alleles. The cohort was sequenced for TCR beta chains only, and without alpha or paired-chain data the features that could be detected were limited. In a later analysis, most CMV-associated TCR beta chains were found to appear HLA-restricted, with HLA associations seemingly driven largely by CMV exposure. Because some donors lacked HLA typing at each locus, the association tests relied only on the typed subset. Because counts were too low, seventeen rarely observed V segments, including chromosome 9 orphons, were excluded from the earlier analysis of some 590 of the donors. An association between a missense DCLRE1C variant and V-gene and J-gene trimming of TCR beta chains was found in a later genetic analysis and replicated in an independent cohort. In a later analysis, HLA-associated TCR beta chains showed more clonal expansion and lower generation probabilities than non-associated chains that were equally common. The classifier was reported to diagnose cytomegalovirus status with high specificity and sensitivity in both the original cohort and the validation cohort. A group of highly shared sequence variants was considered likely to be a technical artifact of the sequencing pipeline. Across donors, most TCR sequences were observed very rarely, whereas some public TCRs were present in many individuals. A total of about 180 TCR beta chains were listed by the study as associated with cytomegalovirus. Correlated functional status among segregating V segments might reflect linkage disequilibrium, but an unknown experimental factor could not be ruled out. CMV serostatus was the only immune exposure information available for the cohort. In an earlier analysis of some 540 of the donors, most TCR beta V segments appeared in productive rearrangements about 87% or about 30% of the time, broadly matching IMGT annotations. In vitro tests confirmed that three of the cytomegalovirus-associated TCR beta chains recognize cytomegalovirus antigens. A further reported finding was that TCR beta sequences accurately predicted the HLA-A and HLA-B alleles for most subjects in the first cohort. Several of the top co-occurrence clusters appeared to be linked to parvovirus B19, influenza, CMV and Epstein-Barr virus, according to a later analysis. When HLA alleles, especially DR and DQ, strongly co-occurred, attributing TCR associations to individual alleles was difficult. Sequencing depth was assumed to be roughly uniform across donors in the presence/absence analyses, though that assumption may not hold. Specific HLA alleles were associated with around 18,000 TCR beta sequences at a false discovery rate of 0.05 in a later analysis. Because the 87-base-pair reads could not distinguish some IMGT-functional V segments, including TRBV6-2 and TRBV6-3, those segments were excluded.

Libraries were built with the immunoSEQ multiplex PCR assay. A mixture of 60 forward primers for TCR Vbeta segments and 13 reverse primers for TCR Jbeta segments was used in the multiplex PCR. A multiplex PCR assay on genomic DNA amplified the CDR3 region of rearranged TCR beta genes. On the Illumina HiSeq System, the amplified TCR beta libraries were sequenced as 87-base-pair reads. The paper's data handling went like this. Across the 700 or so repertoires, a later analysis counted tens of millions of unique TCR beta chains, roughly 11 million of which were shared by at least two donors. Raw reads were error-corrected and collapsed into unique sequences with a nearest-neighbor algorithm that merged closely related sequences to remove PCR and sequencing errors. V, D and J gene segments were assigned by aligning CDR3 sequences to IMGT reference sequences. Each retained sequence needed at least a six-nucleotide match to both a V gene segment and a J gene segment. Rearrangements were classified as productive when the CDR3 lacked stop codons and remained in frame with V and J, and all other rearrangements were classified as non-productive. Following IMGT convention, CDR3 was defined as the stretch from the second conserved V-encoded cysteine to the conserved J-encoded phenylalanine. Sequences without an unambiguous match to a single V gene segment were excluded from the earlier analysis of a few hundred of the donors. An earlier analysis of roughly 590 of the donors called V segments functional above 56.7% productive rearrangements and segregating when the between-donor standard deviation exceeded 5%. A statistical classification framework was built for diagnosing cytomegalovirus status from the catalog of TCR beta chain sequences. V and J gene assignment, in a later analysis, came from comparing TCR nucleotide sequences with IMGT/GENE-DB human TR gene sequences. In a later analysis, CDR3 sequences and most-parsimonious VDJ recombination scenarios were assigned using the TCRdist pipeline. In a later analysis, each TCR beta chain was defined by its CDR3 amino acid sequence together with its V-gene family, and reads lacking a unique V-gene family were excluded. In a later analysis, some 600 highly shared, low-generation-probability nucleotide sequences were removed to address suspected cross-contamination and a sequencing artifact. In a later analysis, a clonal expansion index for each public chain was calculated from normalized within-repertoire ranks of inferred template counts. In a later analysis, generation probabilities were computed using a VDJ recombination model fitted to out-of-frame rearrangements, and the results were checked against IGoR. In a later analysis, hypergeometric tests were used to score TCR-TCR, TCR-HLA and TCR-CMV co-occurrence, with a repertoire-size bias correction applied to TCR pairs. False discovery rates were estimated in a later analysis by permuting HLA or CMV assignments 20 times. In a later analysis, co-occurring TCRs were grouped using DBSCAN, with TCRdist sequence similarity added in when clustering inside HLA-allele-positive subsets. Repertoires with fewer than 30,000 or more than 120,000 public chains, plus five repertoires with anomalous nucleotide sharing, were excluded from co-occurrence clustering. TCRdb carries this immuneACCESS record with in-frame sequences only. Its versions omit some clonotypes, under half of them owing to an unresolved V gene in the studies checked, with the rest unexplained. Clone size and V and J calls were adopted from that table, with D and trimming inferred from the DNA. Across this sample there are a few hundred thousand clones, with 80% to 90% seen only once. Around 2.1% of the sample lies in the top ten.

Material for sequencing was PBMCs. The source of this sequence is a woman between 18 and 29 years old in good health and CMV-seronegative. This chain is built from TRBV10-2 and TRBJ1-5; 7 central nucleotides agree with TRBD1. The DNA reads TGCGCCAGCAGTGAGCGACAGGGAAATCAGCCCCAGCATTTT. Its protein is CASSERQGNQPQHF.